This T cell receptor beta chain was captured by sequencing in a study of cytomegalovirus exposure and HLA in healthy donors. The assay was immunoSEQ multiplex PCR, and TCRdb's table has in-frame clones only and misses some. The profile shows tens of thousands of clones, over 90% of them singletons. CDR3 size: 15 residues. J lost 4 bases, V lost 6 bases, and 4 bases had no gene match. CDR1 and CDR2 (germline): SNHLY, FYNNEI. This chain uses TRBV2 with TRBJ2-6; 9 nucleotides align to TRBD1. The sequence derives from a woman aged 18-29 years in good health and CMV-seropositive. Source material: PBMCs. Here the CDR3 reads CASRRDRAGANVLTF. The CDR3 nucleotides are TGTGCCAGCAGGAGGGACAGGGCCGGGGCCAACGTCCTGACTTTC. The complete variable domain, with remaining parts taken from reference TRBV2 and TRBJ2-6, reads EPEVTQTPSHQVTQMGQEVILRCVPISNHLYFYWYRQILGQKVEFLVSFYNNEISEKSEIFDDQFSVERPDGSNFTLKIRSTKLEDSAMYFCASRRDRAGANVLTFGAGSRLTVL.